This T cell receptor (beta chain) derives from a study of cytomegalovirus exposure and HLA in healthy donors. Study observations and caveats: Previously analyzed data showed that most TCR beta V segments were productive at a frequency of about 87% or about 30%. Reports state that TCR beta sequences accurately predicted most subjects' HLA-A and HLA-B alleles.

It was with 60 Vbeta and 13 Jbeta primers that the PCR ran. Assay used: immunoSEQ multiplex PCR; TCRdb lists only in-frame clones, some missing. The table lists over 150,000 clones, about three quarters of them singletons. A note on this clone: The antigen is undetermined.

Sequences were obtained from PBMCs. The TCR originated in a man between 18 and 29 years old in good health and CMV-seronegative.

The CDR3 sequence is CASSPSYEQYF. The CDR3 coding sequence is TGTGCCAGCAGCCCCAGCTACGAGCAGTACTTC. The chain joins TRBV25-1 to TRBJ2-7, with D unclear. Germline V gene sequence: CDR1 MGHDK, CDR2 SYGVNS. The CDR3 is 11 amino acids. V lost 6 bases and J lost 3, with 6 bases in between.